This T cell receptor beta chain appears in the sequencing data of a study of beta chain features in type 1 diabetes. In the study overall: The patients were much like the healthy donors in age, gender and cell yields. Notes on the study in general: Shorter TCRB CDR3s, moderately but significantly so, marked every one of the four CD4+ subsets in Type 1 diabetes patients. The naive, central memory and Treg TCRB repertoires looked more alike in patients than they did in healthy donors.

Comments on this clone: Its matching antigen is unknown.

V was clipped by 2 bases and J by 5 bases, with 11 bases between them. The CDR3 loop spans 14 amino acids. The germline CDR1 and CDR2 sequences are SGHRS and YFSETQ. Expressed TCRB transcripts were sequenced after all isolated RNA was converted to cDNA. Clones were read by immunoSEQ multiplex PCR, and TCRdb kept only the in-frame ones, dropping some. The table has around 260,000 clones, less than 30% seen once. This rearrangement joins TRBV5-1 to TRBJ1-5; D perhaps matches TRBD1 (5 bases). The TCR sequence derives from a woman between 25 and 40 years old with type 1 diabetes. The sequenced sample consisted of naive CD4+ T cells from blood. CDR3 DNA sequence: TGCGCCAGCAGCTTTGAGGCAGGGCATCAGCCCCAGCATTTT. Translation gives CASSFEAGHQPQHF. Drawing the rest from reference TRBV5-1 and TRBJ1-5, the complete variable domain is KAGVTQTPRYLIKTRGQQVTLSCSPISGHRSVSWYQQTPGQGLQFLFEYFSETQRNKGNFPGRFSGRQFSNSRSEMNVSTLELGDSALYLCASSFEAGHQPQHFGDGTRLSIL.